Presented here are 18 T cell receptor beta chains from one specimen sequenced in a study of PD-L1 blockade in urothelial cancer. This sample's time point: peripheral blood 6 weeks after treatment start. Assay used: immunoSEQ multiplex PCR; TCRdb lists only in-frame clones, some missing. The data hold around 50,000 clones, with around 90% observed a single time. The material sequenced was PBMCs, taken around atezolizumab (anti-PD-L1) treatment. These receptors originate from a man between 60 and 70 years old with urothelial cancer.

This clone showed up just once. The rearrangement uses TRBV29-1 and TRBJ2-1, with D perhaps matching TRBD1 (5 bases). The CDR3 runs 11 residues. The germline gives CDR1 SQVTM, CDR2 ANQGSEA. V was shortened by 7 bases and J by 5 bases, with 9 bases between the two germline ends. The CDR3: CSGGLNNEQFF. The CDR3 region has the DNA TGCAGCGGGGGCTTGAACAATGAGCAGTTCTTC.

The chain combines TRBV28 with TRBJ2-3, with TRBD2 identical over 8 bases. After removal of 4 bases from V and 2 bases from J, the junction contained 5 bases not matched to a gene. The CDR3 is made up of 15 amino acids. CDR1 is MDHEN and CDR2 is SYDVKM in the germline V gene. The CDR3 DNA reads TGTGCCAGCAGTTACGCGGGAGGCCCCACAGATACGCAGTATTTT. This gives the protein CASSYAGGPTDTQYF. Combining the CDR3 with reference TRBV28 and TRBJ2-3 gives the whole variable domain DVKVTQSSRYLVKRTGEKVFLECVQDMDHENMFWYRQDPGLGLRLIYFSYDVKMKEKGDIPEGYSVSREKKERFSLILESASTNQTSMYLCASSYAGGPTDTQYFGPGTRLTVL.

J is TRBJ1-5 and V is TRBV2; D may be TRBD1 (6 bases). The germline CDR1 and CDR2 sequences are SNHLY and FYNNEI. V was pared by 3 bases and J by 5 bases, with 11 bases between. The CDR3 loop spans 14 amino acids. The CDR3 nucleotides are TGTGCCAGCAGTGACCAGGGGCGATATCAGCCCCAGCATTTT. Translating it yields CASSDQGRYQPQHF.

The rearrangement uses TRBV19 and TRBJ2-1; D might be TRBD1 (5 bases). The CDR3 spans 16 residues. V was trimmed by 5 bases and J by 4 bases, leaving 18 bases between them. The germline gives CDR1 LNHDA, CDR2 SQIVND (reference sequence). CDR3 protein: CASSAYSGIGYNEQFF. The CDR3, as DNA: TGTGCCAGTAGTGCATACTCAGGGATTGGGTACAATGAGCAGTTCTTC.

The chain joins TRBV5-6 to TRBJ2-5; weak D call: TRBD2 (6 bases). CDR1 is SGHDT, CDR2 YYEEEE, per germline. The CDR3 runs to 13 residues. With 1 base removed from V and 3 bases from J, the gap between germline ends came to 7 bases. This chain's CDR3 is CASSLSGEETQYF. The CDR3 DNA reads TGTGCCAGCAGCTTGTCGGGGGAAGAGACCCAGTACTTC.

The chain recombines TRBV6-1 with TRBJ2-3; TRBD1 is a possible D gene (5 bases). Trimming left V 1 base short and J 3 bases short, with 8 bases between. CDR3 length equals 14 residues. The V gene's germline CDR1 is MNHNS and CDR2 SASEGT. The DNA of the CDR3 is TGTGCCAGCAGTGAAGGCCAGGGAACAGATACGCAGTATTTT. Protein product: CASSEGQGTDTQYF.

The chain links TRBV19 to TRBJ2-7, with D perhaps TRBD1 (7 bases). The germline V gene has CDR1 LNHDA and CDR2 SQIVND (reference sequence). V lost 4 bases, J lost 4 bases, and 17 bases lay in between. This CDR3 contains 15 residues. CDR3 coding DNA: TGTGCCAGTAGTAGAACAGGGGACTTGGGGTACGAGCAGTACTTC. The encoded protein is CASSRTGDLGYEQYF.

V gene TRBV28 combines with J gene TRBJ1-5, with a weak D call TRBD1 (6 bases). CDR3 length: 14 amino acids. The germline gives CDR1 MDHEN, CDR2 SYDVKM. V was clipped by 4 bases and J by 3 bases, with 10 bases between them. CDR3 DNA: TGTGCCAGCAGTTCGGGACAAGCCAATCAGCCCCAGCATTTT. Protein: CASSSGQANQPQHF.

The rearrangement joins TRBV9 to TRBJ2-2; 9 bases are shared with TRBD2. This CDR3 comprises 16 residues. The germline CDR1 and CDR2 sequences are SGDLS and YYNGEE. The V and J ends lost 3 bases and 2 bases, in that order; junction bases with no gene match: 5. The CDR3 DNA sequence: TGTGCCAGCAGCGGAAATAGCGGGAGTAACACCGGGGAGCTGTTTTTT. Its translation is CASSGNSGSNTGELFF.

The chain has TRBV20-1 and TRBJ2-7, with D unresolved. Germline assignment: CDR1 DFQATT and CDR2 SNEGSKA (reference sequence). The germline V and J ends were trimmed by 5 bases and 3 bases, with 8 bases remaining between them. This CDR3 spans 11 amino acids. Here the CDR3 reads CSAPHYYEQYF. CDR3 nucleotides: TGCAGTGCTCCCCACTACTACGAGCAGTACTTC.

The chain carries TRBV28 and TRBJ2-1, with unresolved D. Germline CDR1 is MDHEN and CDR2 is SYDVKM. The V gene lost 2 bases and the J gene lost 10 bases, with 12 bases spanning the gap. CDR3 size: 13 residues. The CDR3, as DNA: TGTGCCAGCAGTTTACAGGTGTTCAGAGAGCAGTTCTTC. It yields the protein CASSLQVFREQFF.

The V and J genes are TRBV28 and TRBJ2-5; the match to TRBD1 covers 9 bases. CDR1 and CDR2 (germline): MDHEN, SYDVKM. The CDR3 consists of 17 residues. V shed 3 bases, J shed 5 bases, and the junction held 13 bases outside the gene matches. For the CDR3, the DNA is TGTGCCAGCAGTTTGGGTACAGGGGGCGCAGGGTGGGAGACCCAGTACTTC. This sequence encodes CASSLGTGGAGWETQYF.

This clone was picked up one time. This chain uses TRBV5-8 with TRBJ1-1; D might be TRBD1 (6 bases). V was shortened by 6 bases and J by 0 bases, with 15 bases between the two germline ends. This CDR3 is built from 15 residues. Germline CDR1 is SGHTS and CDR2 is YDEGEE. The CDR3 region has the DNA TGTGCCAGCACCCCCTCGGGGGGCTTGAACACTGAAGCTTTCTTT. This gives the protein CASTPSGGLNTEAFF.

V usage is TRBV27 and J usage is TRBJ1-1, with TRBD1 as a possible D gene (6 bases). Trimming stripped 5 bases from V and 5 bases from J, with 18 bases between. The CDR3 consists of 15 residues. CDR1 MNHEY and CDR2 SMNVEV come from the germline V gene (reference sequence). The CDR3 DNA follows: TGTGCCAGCAGTCCCAGACAGGTTCGAACGACTGAAGCTTTCTTT. This translates into CASSPRQVRTTEAFF.

With respect to this clone: Compared with germline, one end of the junction differs, possibly owing to a read error. The same CDR3 is also encoded by other DNA sequences in this sample. The chain links TRBV9 to TRBJ1-2; 7 nucleotides match TRBD1. This CDR3 comprises 15 residues. Germline-derived CDR1 and CDR2 are SGDLS and YYNGEE. CDR3 residues: CASSVDQGGNYGYTF. Here the CDR3 DNA reads TGTGCCAGCAGCGTAGATCAAGGGGGCAACTATGGTTACACCTTC.

V is TRBV18 and J is TRBJ2-7; D is perhaps TRBD1 (6 bases). V shed 0 bases and J shed 6 bases, with 15 bases lying between them. The germline CDR1 and CDR2 sequences are KGHSH and LQKENI. The CDR3 sequence is 15 residues long. CDR3 region: CASSPPRTLTGEQYF. The CDR3 DNA reads TGTGCCAGCTCACCACCCCGGACACTGACAGGCGAGCAGTACTTC.

This clone showed up just a few times. The chain links TRBV10-3 to TRBJ2-5; 9 nucleotides align to TRBD2. In germline, CDR1 is ENHRY, CDR2 SYGVKD. J lost 0 bases, V lost 11 bases, and 4 bases had no gene match. The CDR3 covers 13 residues. The CDR3 region is CASRTSDQETQYF. In DNA form, the CDR3 reads TGTGCCTCTCGGACTAGCGACCAAGAGACCCAGTACTTC.

The V gene is TRBV5-6, the J gene TRBJ1-5; the match to TRBD1 covers 8 bases. The V and J ends lost 1 base and 3 bases, in that order; junction bases with no gene match: 3. CDR1 and CDR2 from the germline V gene are SGHDT and YYEEEE. The length of the CDR3 is 15 residues. The DNA for the CDR3 is TGTGCCAGCAGCTTGCGGGACAGGCCCAATCAGCCCCAGCATTTT. Its protein is CASSLRDRPNQPQHF.